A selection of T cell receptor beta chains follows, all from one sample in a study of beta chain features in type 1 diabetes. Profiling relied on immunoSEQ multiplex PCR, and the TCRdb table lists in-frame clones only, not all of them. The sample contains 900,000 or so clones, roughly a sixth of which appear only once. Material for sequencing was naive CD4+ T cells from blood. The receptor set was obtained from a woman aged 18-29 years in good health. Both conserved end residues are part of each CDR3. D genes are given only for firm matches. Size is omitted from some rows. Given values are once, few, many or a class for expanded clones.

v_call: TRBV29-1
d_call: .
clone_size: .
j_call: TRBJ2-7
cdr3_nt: TGCAGCGTTGCACGGGGGGACAGATACGAGCAGTACTTC
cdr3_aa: CSVARGDRYEQYF

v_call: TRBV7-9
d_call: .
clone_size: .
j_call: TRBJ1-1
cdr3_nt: TGTGCCAGCAGCTTGGCCAGGGGACCGTCGGCTTTCTTT
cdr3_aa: CASSLARGPSAFF

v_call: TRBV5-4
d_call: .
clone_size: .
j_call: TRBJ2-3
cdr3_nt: TGTGCCAGCAGCTTGGACACTCCAGATACGCAGTATTTT
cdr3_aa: CASSLDTPDTQYF

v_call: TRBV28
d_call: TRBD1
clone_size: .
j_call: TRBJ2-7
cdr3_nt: TGTGCCAGCACGACAGGGGGGATCTCCTACGAGCAGTACTTC
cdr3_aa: CASTTGGISYEQYF

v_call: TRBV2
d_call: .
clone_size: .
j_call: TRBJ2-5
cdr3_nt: TGTGCCAGCAGTCAGATAGAGACCCAGTACTTC
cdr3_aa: CASSQIETQYF

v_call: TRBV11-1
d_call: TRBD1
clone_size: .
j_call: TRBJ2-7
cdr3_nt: TGTGCCAGCAGTAGCGGACAGGGTTATTTGTACGAGCAGTACTTC
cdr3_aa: CASSSGQGYLYEQYF

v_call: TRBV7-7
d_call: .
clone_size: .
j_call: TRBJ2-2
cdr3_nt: TGTGCTAGCAGCTTTTCCATGAATGGCGGGGAGCTGTTTTTT
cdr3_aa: CASSFSMNGGELFF

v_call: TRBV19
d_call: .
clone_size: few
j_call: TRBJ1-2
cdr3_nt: TGTGCCAGTAGTATCGGGGGTGCCTATGGCTACACCTTC
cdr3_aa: CASSIGGAYGYTF

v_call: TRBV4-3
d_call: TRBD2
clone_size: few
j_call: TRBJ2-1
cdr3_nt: TGCGCCAGCAGCCAAGGTGATAGCGGGACGAGCTCCTACAATGAGCAGTTCTTC
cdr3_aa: CASSQGDSGTSSYNEQFF

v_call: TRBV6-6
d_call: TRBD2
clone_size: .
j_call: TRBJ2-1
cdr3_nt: TGTGCCAGCAGTTACGCCTATAGCGGGACTAGCTATGAGCAGTTCTTC
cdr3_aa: CASSYAYSGTSYEQFF

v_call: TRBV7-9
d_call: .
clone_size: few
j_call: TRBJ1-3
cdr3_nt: TGTGCCAGCAGCCCGGTCGACCGTTGGATAGGAAACACCATATATTTT
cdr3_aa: CASSPVDRWIGNTIYF

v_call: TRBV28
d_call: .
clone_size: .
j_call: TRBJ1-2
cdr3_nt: TGTGCCAGCAGTTTAGGCGGGAACTATGGCTACACCTTC
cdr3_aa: CASSLGGNYGYTF

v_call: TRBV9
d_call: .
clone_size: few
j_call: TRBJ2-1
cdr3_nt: TGTGCCAGCAGCTCCCGGGGCGGTGGGGATGAGCAGTTCTTC
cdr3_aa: CASSSRGGGDEQFF

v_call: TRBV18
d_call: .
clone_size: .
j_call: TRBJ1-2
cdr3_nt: TGTGCCAGCTCACCGGGGGACTCCTCTTTCTATGGCTACACCTTC
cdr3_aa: CASSPGDSSFYGYTF

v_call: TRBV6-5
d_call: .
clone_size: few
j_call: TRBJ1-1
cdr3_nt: TGTGCCAGCAGTTATGAGGAGAACACTGAAGCTTTCTTT
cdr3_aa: CASSYEENTEAFF

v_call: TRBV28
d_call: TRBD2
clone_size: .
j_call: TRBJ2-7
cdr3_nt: TGTGCCAGCAGCATCACTAGCGCCGAGCAGTACTTC
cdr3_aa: CASSITSAEQYF

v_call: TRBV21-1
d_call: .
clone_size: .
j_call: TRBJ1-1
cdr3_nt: TGTGCCAGCAGCTGGGGGGGGACATGCTGGTGGGTAAGATTCTTT
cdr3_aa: CASSWGGTCWWVRFF

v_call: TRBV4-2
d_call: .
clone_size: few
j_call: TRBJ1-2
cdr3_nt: TGTGCCAGCAGCCAAGAAGTCGCAAACTATGGCTACACCTTC
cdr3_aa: CASSQEVANYGYTF

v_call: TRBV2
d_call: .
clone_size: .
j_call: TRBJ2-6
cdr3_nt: TGTGCCTCCCAGGGACCGAACTCTGGGGCCAACGTCCTGACTTTC
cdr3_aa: CASQGPNSGANVLTF

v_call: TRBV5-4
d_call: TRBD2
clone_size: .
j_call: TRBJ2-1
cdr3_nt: TGTGCCAGCAGCGCCCGACTAGCGGTATACAATGAGCAGTTCTTC
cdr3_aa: CASSARLAVYNEQFF

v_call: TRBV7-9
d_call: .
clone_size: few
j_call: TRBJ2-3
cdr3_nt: TGTGCCAGCAGCCGATCAGGACGGATCAACCGGATTGCAGATACGCAGTATTTT
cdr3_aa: CASSRSGRINRIADTQYF

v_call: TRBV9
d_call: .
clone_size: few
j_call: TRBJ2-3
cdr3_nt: TGTGCCAGCAGCGTAGGGGTAGGACTCACAGATACGCAGTATTTT
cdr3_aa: CASSVGVGLTDTQYF

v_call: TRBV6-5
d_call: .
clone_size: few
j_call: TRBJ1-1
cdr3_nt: TGTGCCAGCAGTTCACACCTGGACAGACTGAACACTGAAGCTTTCTTT
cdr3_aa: CASSSHLDRLNTEAFF

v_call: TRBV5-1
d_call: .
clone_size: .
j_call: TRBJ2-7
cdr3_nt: TGCGCCAGCAGCTTGGAGTACAGCGGGACAGGCACCTACGAGCAGTACTTC
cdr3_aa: CASSLEYSGTGTYEQYF

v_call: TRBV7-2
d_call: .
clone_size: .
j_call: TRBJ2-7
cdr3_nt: TGTGCCAGCAGCTTAGTCCCCCAGGGTTGGTCCTACGAGCAGTACTTC
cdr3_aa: CASSLVPQGWSYEQYF

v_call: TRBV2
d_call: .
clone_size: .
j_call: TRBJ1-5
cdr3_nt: TGTGCCAGCACTTTTGGCAGGGTCGGCAATCAGCCCCAGCATTTT
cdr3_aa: CASTFGRVGNQPQHF

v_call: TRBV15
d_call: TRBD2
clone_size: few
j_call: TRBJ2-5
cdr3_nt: TGTGCCACCAGCAGAGAACTAGCGGGAGGCCAGGGGACCCAGTACTTC
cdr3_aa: CATSRELAGGQGTQYF

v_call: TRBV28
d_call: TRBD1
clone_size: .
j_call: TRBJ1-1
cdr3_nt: TGTGCCAGCAGTCGTCGACAGGGGCGGACTGAAGCTTTCTTT
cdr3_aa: CASSRRQGRTEAFF

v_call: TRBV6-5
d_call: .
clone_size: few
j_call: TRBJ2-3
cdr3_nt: TGTGCCAGCAGTTCTCAGGGGACAGATACGCAGTATTTT
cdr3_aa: CASSSQGTDTQYF

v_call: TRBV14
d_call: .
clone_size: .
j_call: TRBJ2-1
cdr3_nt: TGTGCCAGCAGCCAAGATCTTGGTAGCTGGTCCTACAATGAGCAGTTCTTC
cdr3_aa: CASSQDLGSWSYNEQFF

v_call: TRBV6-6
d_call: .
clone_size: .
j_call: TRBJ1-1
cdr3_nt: TGTGCCAGCACCAACGGAAGGGGGAACACTGAAGCTTTCTTT
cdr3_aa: CASTNGRGNTEAFF

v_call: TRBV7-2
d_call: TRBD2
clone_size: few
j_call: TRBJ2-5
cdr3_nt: TGTGCCAGCAGCTTAGTAGTAGCGGGTCAAGAGACCCAGTACTTC
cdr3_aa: CASSLVVAGQETQYF

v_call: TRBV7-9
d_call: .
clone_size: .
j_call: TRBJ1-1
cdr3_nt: TGTGCCAGCAGCGAAAAGGGGGGCCGCGGTGAAGCTTTCTTT
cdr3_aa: CASSEKGGRGEAFF

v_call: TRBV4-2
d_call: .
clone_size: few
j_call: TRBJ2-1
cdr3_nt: TGTGCCAGCAGCCAAATTTTGGTAGCTTACAATGAGCAGTTCTTC
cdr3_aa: CASSQILVAYNEQFF

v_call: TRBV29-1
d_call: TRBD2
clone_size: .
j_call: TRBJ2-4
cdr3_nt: TGCAGCGTCTCCGGCGCGGGGGGAAACATTCAGTACTTC
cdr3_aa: CSVSGAGGNIQYF

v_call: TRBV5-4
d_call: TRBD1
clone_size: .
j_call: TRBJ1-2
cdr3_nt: TGTGCCAGCAGCTTGGGGGACAGGGCGGTTGGTGGCTACACCTTC
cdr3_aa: CASSLGDRAVGGYTF

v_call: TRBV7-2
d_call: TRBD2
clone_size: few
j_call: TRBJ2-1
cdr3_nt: TGTGCCAGCAGCTTAACTTGGCTAGCGGGAGACCTAAACTACAATGAGCAGTTCTTC
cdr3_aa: CASSLTWLAGDLNYNEQFF

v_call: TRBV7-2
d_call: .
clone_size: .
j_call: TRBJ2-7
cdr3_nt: TGTGCCAGCAGCTTAGGACAGTACTCCTACGAGCAGTACTTC
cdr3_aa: CASSLGQYSYEQYF

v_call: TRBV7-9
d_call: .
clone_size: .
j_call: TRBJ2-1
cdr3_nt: TGTGCCAGCAGCTTTAGCGACAATGAGCATTTCTTC
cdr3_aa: CASSFSDNEHFF

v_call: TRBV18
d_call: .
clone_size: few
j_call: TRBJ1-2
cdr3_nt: TGTGCCAGCTCACCCCTGACAACTAACTATGGCTACACCTTC
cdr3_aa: CASSPLTTNYGYTF

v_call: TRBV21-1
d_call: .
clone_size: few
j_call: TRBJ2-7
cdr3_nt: TGTGCCAGCAGCAACTCAACAGGGGGCTTACTATACGAGCAGTACTTC
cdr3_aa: CASSNSTGGLLYEQYF

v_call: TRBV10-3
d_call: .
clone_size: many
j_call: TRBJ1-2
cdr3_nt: TGTGCCATCAGTGATCTGAACTATGGCTACACCTTC
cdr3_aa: CAISDLNYGYTF

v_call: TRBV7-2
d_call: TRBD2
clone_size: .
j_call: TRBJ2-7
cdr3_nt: TGTGCCAGCAGACCCCGACTAGCGGGAGGGGCGACCGTCTACGAGCAGTACTTC
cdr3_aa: CASRPRLAGGATVYEQYF

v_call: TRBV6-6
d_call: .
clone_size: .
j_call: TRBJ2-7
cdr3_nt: TGTGCCAGCAGTTACAGGCACAGATACTACGAGCAGTACTTC
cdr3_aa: CASSYRHRYYEQYF

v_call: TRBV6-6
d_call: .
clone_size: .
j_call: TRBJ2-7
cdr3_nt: TGTGCCAGCAGTCCCGACGTTTTCGTAGGATACGAGCAGTACTTC
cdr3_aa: CASSPDVFVGYEQYF

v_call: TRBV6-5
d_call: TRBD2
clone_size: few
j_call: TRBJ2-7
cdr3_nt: TGTGCCAGCAGTGCGACTAGCGGGAGGAGGAACGAGCAGTACTTC
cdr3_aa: CASSATSGRRNEQYF

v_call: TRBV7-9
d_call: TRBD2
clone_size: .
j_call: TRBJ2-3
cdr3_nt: TGTGCCAGCAGCTTAGCAGGACTAGCGGGAGGCACTGCAGATACGCAGTATTTT
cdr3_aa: CASSLAGLAGGTADTQYF

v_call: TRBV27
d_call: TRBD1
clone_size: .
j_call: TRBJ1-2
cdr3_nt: TGTGCCAGCAGACGGGACAGCGTTTCATATGGCTACACCTTC
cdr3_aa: CASRRDSVSYGYTF

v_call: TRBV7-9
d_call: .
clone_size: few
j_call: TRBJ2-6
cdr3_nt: TGTGCCAGCAGCTTAAAGGGGCAGGGGACCTCTGGGGCCAACGTCCTGACTTTC
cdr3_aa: CASSLKGQGTSGANVLTF

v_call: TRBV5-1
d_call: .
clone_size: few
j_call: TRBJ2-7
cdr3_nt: TGCGCCAGCAGCTTGCAGGGCCAATACTACGAGCAGTACTTC
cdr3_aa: CASSLQGQYYEQYF

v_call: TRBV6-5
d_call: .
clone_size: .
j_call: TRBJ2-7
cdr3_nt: TGTGCCAGCAGTTACGGGGGCGCGGGACTCTCCTACGAGCAGTACTTC
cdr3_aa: CASSYGGAGLSYEQYF

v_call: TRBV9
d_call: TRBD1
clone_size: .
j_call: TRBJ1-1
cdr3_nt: TGTGCCAGCAGCGTAAAGGGTGGACAGGCCACTGAAGCTTTCTTT
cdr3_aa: CASSVKGGQATEAFF

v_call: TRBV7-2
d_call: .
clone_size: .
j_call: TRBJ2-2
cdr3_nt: TGTGCCAGCAGACCGACCGGGGAGCTGTTTTTT
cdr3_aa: CASRPTGELFF

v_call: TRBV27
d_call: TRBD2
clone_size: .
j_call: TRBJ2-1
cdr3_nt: TGTGCCAGCAGTCCCCCAAGGACTAGCGGGAAACTTTCCTACAATGAGCAGTTCTTC
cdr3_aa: CASSPPRTSGKLSYNEQFF

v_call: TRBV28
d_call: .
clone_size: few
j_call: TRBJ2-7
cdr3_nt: TGTGCCAGCAGTCCCGGCACAATTCCCTACGAGCAGTACTTC
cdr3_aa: CASSPGTIPYEQYF